This T cell receptor beta chain was recorded in a study of blood T cells in healthy people across ages (dated by TCRdb to 2013 to 2016). About the investigation overall: In model experiments, template switching captured about one uniquely barcoded TCR beta cDNA molecule for every two T cells. Using deep sequencing normalized with unique cDNA molecular identifiers, the study measured how TCR beta repertoire diversity changes with age. Donors were grouped into four age groups: young (average about 15 years), middle-aged (around 39), aged (roughly 67) and long-lived (approximately 81). To avoid experimental bias, donors of different ages were distributed randomly across sequencing lanes. Using the same blood draw, the study looked at two additional independent replicas of 1 million unique cDNA reads for two donors, one aged 18 to 30 and the other aged 80 or older.

The library was produced with 5' RACE. Sequencing used an Illumina HiSeq 2500. The second PCR ran for roughly 7 to 11 cycles and used a J-beta primer mix along with a sample-barcoded 5' primer. A unique molecular identifier was introduced onto each TCR beta cDNA molecule by a template-switch 5' adaptor carrying 12 random nucleotides. Each sample yielded at least 2.5 million CDR3-containing paired-end reads. The Mint cDNA synthesis kit, primed by a TRBC-specific oligonucleotide, was used to synthesize first-strand cDNA from all RNA. Following uracil-DNA glycosylase treatment, a first 18-cycle PCR with universal primers M1SS and BC2_uni_R was performed on all cDNA. The published analysis was carried out like this. Each sample was normalized by randomly selecting 1 million high-quality reads, each carrying a distinct molecular identifier. Reads with shared molecular identifiers were discarded instead of being binned into consensus sequences. MiTCR, with a Q25 quality threshold and the strictest error-elimination algorithm, was used for CDR3 identification, clonotype clustering and error correction. A nonparametric unseen species model with Euler transformation was used to estimate a lower bound on total TCR beta diversity. The public reads were run again by TCRdb, first through fastp at Q25 and then through MiXCR, and only productive beta chains were kept. Rows with one shared CDR3 protein collapse into an entry with the most common genes and DNA. TCRdb, not the authors, supplied the V and J calls. Across this sample there are about 900,000 distinct CDR3 sequences, with around two thirds seen only once. The ten largest clones capture about a quarter of the sample.

The CDR3 runs 10 amino acids, cysteine and phenylalanine included. CDR3 DNA only is kept here, 30 bases in frame from base 1. CDR1 DFQATT and CDR2 SNEGSKA are derived from the germline V gene (reference sequence). Trimming at the junction amounts to 6 bases on V and 4 bases on J, and the germline ends lie 4 bases apart. Systemically healthy Caucasian individuals from Russia, about 38 in total and aged about 6 to 90 years, were included as donors. Each donor gave ten milliliters of peripheral blood, collected into EDTA-treated Vacutainer tubes. Ficoll-Paque density-gradient centrifugation was used to isolate PBMCs, with at least 6.5 million per sample. Total RNA was extracted from PBMCs with Trizol reagent, with at least 5.5 micrograms obtained per sample. The percentages of naive CD45RAhigh/CD27high T cells were determined by flow cytometry on a PBMC aliquot from every donor. Beyond this particular receptor, the publication reports: The percentage of naive T cells measured by flow cytometry correlated strongly with observed TCR beta diversity. Since profiling was done on bulk unsorted PBMCs, naive and antigen-experienced compartments could not be conclusively compared. Because donor CMV infection status was unknown, age-related changes in expanded clonotypes were potentially confounded. Compared with the aged group, more naive CD4+ T cells, fewer expanded clones and increased TCR diversity were shown by the long-lived group, suggesting age selection. Estimates of total diversity from one million sequenced T cells were regarded as lower bounds and underestimates. Observed TCR beta diversity per million T cells fell roughly linearly with age, and a significant reduction was already apparent by age around 36.

This clonotype has a handful of counts. What this receptor recognizes is not known. No base quality information exists; no much larger clone differs at one position. This clonotype was sampled from a man younger than 45 in good health. The rearrangement joined TRBV20-1 to TRBJ2-1; the D gene is not confidently resolved. Sequenced input: blood. The CDR3 region has the sequence CSAHYNEQFF. The bases are TGCAGTGCCCATTACAATGAGCAGTTCTTC.